Listed below are T cell receptor beta chains from one sample, sequenced in a study of blood T cell repertoires in COVID-19. TCRdb keeps only in-frame clones here, not all; method: immunoSEQ multiplex PCR. The table lists 200,000 to 300,000 clones, roughly 84% of them singletons. Sequences were obtained from peripheral blood. All receptors come from a human donor in a cohort sampled during active COVID-19. The CDR3 runs from the conserved cysteine through the conserved F or W. The order of the fields is D gene, V gene, J gene, clone size, CDR3 length, CDR3 DNA, CDR3 protein. D genes are given only for firm matches. Clone sizes are given selectively: once, few, many, or a class where the clone is expanded.

TRBD2	TRBV24-1	TRBJ2-5	.	15	TGTGCCACCAGTCCTAGCGGGAGTGAGGGAGAGACCCAGTACTTC	CATSPSGSEGETQYF
.	TRBV6-5	TRBJ1-1	once	13	TGTGCCAGCAGCCTCTCAGGGAACACTGAAGCTTTCTTT	CASSLSGNTEAFF
TRBD1	TRBV6-5	TRBJ1-4	once	16	TGTGCCAGCAGTTCGTCCGGTGGACAGGGGGACGAAAAACTGTTTTTT	CASSSSGGQGDEKLFF
TRBD1	TRBV5-1	TRBJ1-3	.	14	TGCGCCAGCAGTCAGGGGACAGCTGGAAACACCATATATTTT	CASSQGTAGNTIYF
.	TRBV5-8	TRBJ2-2	once	15	TGTGCCAGCAGCTTTCCGGGGGCGAACACCGGGGAGCTGTTTTTT	CASSFPGANTGELFF
.	TRBV12-3/TRBV12-4	TRBJ1-5	.	13	TGTGCCAGCACCCGGGATAGCAATCAGCCCCAGCATTTT	CASTRDSNQPQHF
TRBD1	TRBV5-1	TRBJ2-4	.	14	TGCGCCAGCAGCTTCGACAGGGGGTTAAACATTCAGTACTTC	CASSFDRGLNIQYF
TRBD2	TRBV6-4	TRBJ2-1	.	14	TGTGCCAGCAGTGGGGCTAGCGGGAGCAATGAGCAGTTCTTC	CASSGASGSNEQFF
.	TRBV18	TRBJ2-1	.	14	TGTGCCAGTTCGGACGGGACAAATACCAATGAGCAGTTCTTC	CASSDGTNTNEQFF
TRBD1	TRBV6-2/TRBV6-3	TRBJ1-1	.	16	TGTGCCAGCAGTAGTTCCAGGGGGAGAGGGAACACTGAAGCTTTCTTT	CASSSSRGRGNTEAFF
TRBD2	TRBV19	TRBJ2-2	.	15	TGTGCCAGTTCGCTTGCGGGAGCGAACACCGGGGAGCTGTTTTTT	CASSLAGANTGELFF
.	TRBV7-9	TRBJ2-5	.	13	TGTGCCAGCAGCCAGGGATACAAAGAGACCCAGTACTTC	CASSQGYKETQYF
TRBD2	TRBV5-4	TRBJ2-3	.	15	TGTGCCAGCAGCCTGACTAGCCCCAGCACAGATACGCAGTATTTT	CASSLTSPSTDTQYF
.	TRBV2	TRBJ2-1	.	15	TGTGCCAGCCGTCCGGGGACAAACCCTGGGAATGAGCAGTTCTTC	CASRPGTNPGNEQFF
.	TRBV11-2	TRBJ2-2	.	13	TGTGCCAGCAGCAGGTGGACTCGCGGGGAGCTGTTTTTT	CASSRWTRGELFF
TRBD1	TRBV11-3	TRBJ1-3	.	15	TGTGCCAGTTCGCCGGGACAGGGGCCGGGAAACACCATATATTTT	CASSPGQGPGNTIYF
.	TRBV7-6	TRBJ2-3	.	15	TGTGCCAGCAGCTTATACGAGGGAGTAACAGATACGCAGTATTTT	CASSLYEGVTDTQYF
TRBD2	TRBV5-1	TRBJ2-2	.	15	TGCGCCAGCCAACTAGCGGGAGGGGTAACCGGGGAGCTGTTTTTT	CASQLAGGVTGELFF
TRBD1	TRBV10-2	TRBJ2-6	.	17	TGCGCCAGCAGTGAGTGGACAGGGGCGAAAGGGGCCAACGTCCTGACTTTC	CASSEWTGAKGANVLTF
TRBD1	TRBV5-1	TRBJ1-2	many	16	TGCGCCAGCAGCCCCGGGGACAGCAGCACTAACTATGGCTACACCTTC	CASSPGDSSTNYGYTF